This T cell receptor (beta chain) was sequenced during a study of shared clonotypes between healthy human individuals. Findings of the study overall: Measured sharing among donors was expected to vary with sequencing depth. Non-shared clonotypes displayed generation probabilities falling below those of clonotypes present in all four donors.

With regard to this clone: Its specificity is not known.

CDR3 length: 15 residues. Germline CDR1 and CDR2: LGHNA and YNFKEQ. The V and J ends lost 4 bases and 1 base, in that order; junction bases with no gene match: 5. The method was immunoSEQ multiplex PCR; TCRdb's version includes in-frame clones alone and lacks a portion of them. The data hold 2 million to 3 million clones, with approximately 94% observed a single time. This rearrangement joins TRBV4-2 to TRBJ2-3; TRBD1 matches 7 bases. This receptor was taken from a man between 18 and 35 years old in good health. Some clones in this sample may be carry-over from other donors' samples. Sequencing was done on a sample of naive CD4+ T cells from PBMCs. Subset in this sample: CD45RA+ positively selected. CDR3 protein: CASSPRQGGTDTQYF. CDR3 DNA sequence: TGTGCCAGCAGCCCGAGACAGGGAGGCACAGATACGCAGTATTTT.